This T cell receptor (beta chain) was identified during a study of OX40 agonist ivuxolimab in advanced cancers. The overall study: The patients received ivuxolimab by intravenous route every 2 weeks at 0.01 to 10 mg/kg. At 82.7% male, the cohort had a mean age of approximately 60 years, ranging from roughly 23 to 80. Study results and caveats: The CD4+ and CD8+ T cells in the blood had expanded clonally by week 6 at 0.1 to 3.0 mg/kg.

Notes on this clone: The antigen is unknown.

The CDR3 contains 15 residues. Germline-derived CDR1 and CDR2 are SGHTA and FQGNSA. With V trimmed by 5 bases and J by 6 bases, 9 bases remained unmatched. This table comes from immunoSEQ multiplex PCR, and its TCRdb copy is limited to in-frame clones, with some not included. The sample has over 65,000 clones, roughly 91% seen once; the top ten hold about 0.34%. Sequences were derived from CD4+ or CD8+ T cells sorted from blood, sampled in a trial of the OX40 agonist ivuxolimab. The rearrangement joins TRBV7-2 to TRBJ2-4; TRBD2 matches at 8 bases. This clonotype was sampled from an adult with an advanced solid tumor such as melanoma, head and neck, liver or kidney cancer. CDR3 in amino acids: CASSQSGGAANIQYF. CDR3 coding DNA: TGTGCCAGCAGCCAAAGCGGGGGTGCGGCAAACATTCAGTACTTC.